In this sample, the clone carrying this T cell receptor beta chain turned up once. The data belong to a study of T cell changes during pregnancy in multiple sclerosis. Sequencing was performed with immunoSEQ multiplex PCR; in TCRdb, only in-frame clones are kept and a portion is missing. The top ten clones hold 6% to 7.5% of a sample with some 60,000 clones, less than 95% of them seen once. Trimming left V 0 bases short and J 7 bases short, with 12 bases between. This CDR3 spans 13 amino acids. Germline lookup yields CDR1 GTSNPN and CDR2 SVGIG (reference sequence). The receptor's source is a female donor in good health, enrolled as a control in a pregnancy study. The V gene is TRBV30, the J gene TRBJ2-5; D uncertain. Sequences were derived from peripheral blood, sampled in the third trimester of pregnancy. This CDR3 reads CAWSVLSYRTQYF. For the CDR3, the DNA is TGTGCCTGGAGTGTACTGTCCTACAGGACCCAGTACTTC.